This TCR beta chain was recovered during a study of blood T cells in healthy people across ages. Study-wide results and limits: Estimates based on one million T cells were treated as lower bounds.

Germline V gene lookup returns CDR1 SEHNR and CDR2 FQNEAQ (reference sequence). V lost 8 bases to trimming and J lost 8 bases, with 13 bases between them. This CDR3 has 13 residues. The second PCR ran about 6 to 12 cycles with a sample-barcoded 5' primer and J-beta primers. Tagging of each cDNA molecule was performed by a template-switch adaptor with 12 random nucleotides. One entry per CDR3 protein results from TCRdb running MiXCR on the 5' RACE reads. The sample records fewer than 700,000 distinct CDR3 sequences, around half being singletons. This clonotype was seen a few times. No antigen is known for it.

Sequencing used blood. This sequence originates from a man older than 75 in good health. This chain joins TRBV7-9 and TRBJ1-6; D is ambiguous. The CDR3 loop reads CASSNPPHSPLHF. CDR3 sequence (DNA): TGTGCCAGCTCGAACCCCCCTCATTCACCCCTCCACTTT. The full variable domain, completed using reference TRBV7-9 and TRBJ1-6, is DTGVSQNPRHKITKRGQNVTFRCDPISEHNRLYWYRQTLGQGPEFLTYFQNEAQLEKSRLLSDRFSAERPKGSFSTLEIQRTEQGDSAMYLCASSNPPHSPLHFGNGTRLTVT.